Below are 21 T cell receptor beta chains sequenced from a single sample in a study of early T cells in non-severe SARS-CoV-2 infection. TCRdb fed the 5' RACE reads into MiXCR, producing one record per CDR3 protein. The repertoire holds fewer than 35,000 distinct CDR3 sequences, with around 4.4% as singletons. The source material was whole blood. The origin of the receptors is an adult who was a healthcare worker with PCR-confirmed SARS-CoV-2 infection or an uninfected control (not recorded which).

The chain carries TRBV10-3 and TRBJ1-1; D uncertain. Trimming shortened V by 3 bases and J by 7 bases, and 27 bases separated the two germline ends. The CDR3 is 18 residues long. Germline V lookup: CDR1 ENHRY, CDR2 SYGVKD. This CDR3 is CAISELMFTEGSEDEAFF. Here the CDR3 DNA reads TGTGCCATCAGTGAATTAATGTTCACTGAAGGGTCAGAAGATGAAGCTTTCTTT.

Many counts were recorded for this clonotype. The chain is built from TRBV20-1 and TRBJ2-1; 9 nucleotides align to TRBD2. Losses at the gene ends were 8 bases for V and 5 bases for J; bases not matched to a gene: 4. Germline assignment: CDR1 DFQATT and CDR2 SNEGSKA (reference sequence). This CDR3 comprises 12 residues. In DNA form, the CDR3 reads TGCAGTACACAGCGGGGGGACAATGAGCAGTTCTTC. It yields the protein CSTQRGDNEQFF.

This clonotype has just a few counts. This chain uses TRBV6-2 or TRBV6-3 with TRBJ2-7; 8 bases are a match to TRBD1. The CDR3 is 14 amino acids. Germline CDR1 reads MNHEY; CDR2 reads SVGEGT. Trimming at V came to 6 bases and at J to 3 bases, leaving 7 bases not matched to a gene. CDR3 nucleotides: TGTGCCAGCAGATCCGACAGGGGCGACTACGAGCAGTACTTC. Its protein is CASRSDRGDYEQYF.

In its sample, this clonotype was seen a few times. V and J are TRBV7-9 and TRBJ2-6, with TRBD1 identical over 11 bases. CDR1 and CDR2 (germline): SEHNR, FQNEAQ (reference sequence). Trimming cost V 4 bases and J 4 bases; bases outside gene matches: 3. The CDR3 covers 16 residues. CDR3 coding DNA: TGTGCCAGCAGCTGGACAGGGGGCGCCGGGGCCAACGTCCTGACTTTC. This encodes CASSWTGGAGANVLTF.

This clonotype was counted only a few times. This chain joins TRBV7-3 and TRBJ2-3, with D perhaps matching TRBD2 (6 bases). This CDR3 comprises 15 residues. Germline lookup yields CDR1 SGHTA and CDR2 FQGTGA. Trimming shortened V by 5 bases and J by 5 bases, and 17 bases separated the two germline ends. CDR3 residues: CASSVGPTSQDTQYF. Here the CDR3 DNA reads TGTGCCAGCAGCGTCGGCCCGACTAGTCAAGATACGCAGTATTTT.

This clonotype was recorded at least ten times. The chain recombines TRBV6-2 or TRBV6-3 with TRBJ2-1; TRBD2 aligns across 10 bases. This CDR3 is built from 18 residues. Trimming removed 2 bases from V and 4 bases from J; junction bases left unmatched: 11. CDR1 is MNHEY and CDR2 is SVGEGT in the germline V gene. The CDR3 reads CASSYPTSGDENYNEQFF. The CDR3 nucleotides are TGTGCCAGCAGTTACCCTACTAGCGGGGATGAGAATTACAATGAGCAGTTCTTC.

By sample share, this clonotype is medium-sized. The rearrangement links TRBV5-1 to TRBJ2-7; TRBD2 aligns across 9 bases. Trimming removed 4 bases from V and 5 bases from J; junction bases left unmatched: 7. The germline gives CDR1 SGHRS, CDR2 YFSETQ. The CDR3 totals 14 residues. The CDR3 nucleotides are TGCGCCAGCAGCCCTCGGACTAGCGAGGACGAGCAGTACTTC. It translates to CASSPRTSEDEQYF.

This clonotype showed up many times. The chain employs TRBV18 and TRBJ2-5; D not certain. Germline V gives CDR1 KGHSH, CDR2 LQKENI. The CDR3 runs 12 residues. V was shortened by 6 bases and J by 7 bases, with 12 bases between the two germline ends. The CDR3 DNA reads as TGTGCCAGCTCTAAACCTCCCGGGACCCAGTACTTC. This gives the protein CASSKPPGTQYF.

For this clonotype: The junction differs from germline at one of its ends, possibly a read error. J is TRBJ1-1 and V is TRBV7-2; no clear D. CDR1 is SGHTA, CDR2 FQGNSA, per germline. This CDR3 has 17 residues. CDR3 sequence (DNA): TGTGCCAGCAGCTTAGCTCACTTGGGGAGTATGAACACTCAAGCTTTCTTT. Translated, it gives CASSLAHLGSMNTQAFF.

This clonotype has a count of ten or more. The chain recombines TRBV12-3 or TRBV12-4 with TRBJ2-1, with 7 bases fitting TRBD2. V lost 1 base, J lost 1 base, and 1 base stayed unmatched. There are 15 residues in the CDR3. In DNA, the CDR3 is TGTGCCAGCAGTTTAGGCGGGAGTTCCTACAATGAGCAGTTCTTC. Its protein product is CASSLGGSSYNEQFF.

This clonotype was seen more than once but under ten times. V and J are TRBV20-1 and TRBJ2-7; the match to TRBD2 covers 10 bases. This CDR3 is built from 13 residues. V was clipped by 5 bases and J by 5 bases; unmatched bases: 6. Looked up from germline, CDR1 is DFQATT and CDR2 is SNEGSKA (reference sequence). CDR3 sequence: CSAAGAGGHEQYV. CDR3 sequence (DNA): TGCAGTGCTGCGGGAGCGGGAGGGCACGAGCAGTACGTC.

This clonotype was seen repeatedly, ten times or more. The J gene is TRBJ1-1, the V gene TRBV5-4, with D possibly matching TRBD1 (5 bases). The germline V and J ends were trimmed by 4 bases and 3 bases, with 16 bases remaining between them. This CDR3 spans 15 amino acids. Germline CDR1 is SGHNT and CDR2 is YYREEE (reference sequence). CDR3 coding DNA: TGTGCCAGCAGCGACTACCGGGGCCCGGACACTGAAGCTTTCTTT. Translation gives CASSDYRGPDTEAFF. Together with reference TRBV5-4 and TRBJ1-1, the CDR3 gives the full variable domain: ETGVTQSPTHLIKTRGQQVTLRCSSQSGHNTVSWYQQALGQGPQFIFQYYREEENGRGNFPPRFSGLQFPNYSSELNVNALELDDSALYLCASSDYRGPDTEAFFGQGTRLTVV.

The sample holds many counts of this clonotype. The rearrangement links TRBV20-1 to TRBJ2-2; maybe TRBD1 (6 bases). Trimming took 2 bases from V and 0 from J, leaving 16 bases between them. Germline CDR1 reads DFQATT; CDR2 reads SNEGSKA (reference sequence). The length of the CDR3 is 17 residues. The CDR3 loop reads CSARSRTGQTNTGELFF. CDR3 nucleotides: TGCAGTGCTAGATCCCGCACGGGACAAACGAACACCGGGGAGCTGTTTTTT.

This clonotype was observed at least ten times. A read error may produce the germline difference seen at one junction end. The chain joins TRBV7-7 to TRBJ1-2; TRBD1 aligns across 9 bases. CDR3 size: 14 residues. The germline V gene has CDR1 SSHAT and CDR2 FNYEAQ (reference sequence). The CDR3, as DNA: TGTGCTAGCAGCCCACTCACGGGACAGGGAGGCTACACCTTC. Translating it yields CASSPLTGQGGYTF.

This clonotype was counted only a few times. The chain is built from TRBV27 and TRBJ1-6; 8 bases agree with TRBD1. The CDR3 runs 15 residues. V lost 5 bases, J lost 3 bases, and 3 bases stayed unmatched. Germline CDR1 reads MNHEY; CDR2 reads SMNVEV (reference sequence). CDR3 bases: TGTGCCAGCAGTGCCAGGGGGCACTATAATTCACCCCTCCACTTT. Its protein product is CASSARGHYNSPLHF.

There are many counts of this clonotype. The chain joins TRBV7-8 to TRBJ2-1; TRBD2 aligns across 14 bases. This CDR3 region has 14 residues. Germline CDR1 and CDR2: SGHVS and FQNEAQ. V lost 5 bases, J lost 13 bases, and 7 bases stayed unmatched. The CDR3 DNA reads TGTGCCAGCAGCCTGGGACTAGCGGGAGTAGGCCAGTTCTTC. Amino acid sequence: CASSLGLAGVGQFF.

This clonotype was observed many times. The rearrangement uses TRBV6-5 and TRBJ2-3; D may correspond to TRBD1 or TRBD2 (5 bases each). Germline V gives CDR1 MNHEY, CDR2 SVGAGI. The ends were cut back, 6 bases at V and 0 bases at J, with 16 bases in the middle. The CDR3 is 16 residues long. In nucleotides, the CDR3 is TGTGCCAGCAGGGCACGGGGATGGGGGAGCACAGATACGCAGTATTTT. Amino acids: CASRARGWGSTDTQYF.

This clonotype was seen a few times. A read error may produce the germline difference seen at one junction end. V usage is TRBV20-1 and J usage is TRBJ2-3; 7 bases align to TRBD1. Per the germline V gene, CDR1 is DFQATT and CDR2 is SNEGSKA (reference sequence). This CDR3 contains 14 residues. CDR3 nucleotides: TGCAGTGCTGTACCGGGACAGTTAAGGGATATGCAGTATTTT. Protein: CSAVPGQLRDMQYF.

This clonotype was seen ten or more times. The chain recombines TRBV9 with TRBJ1-1; perhaps TRBD1 as D (6 bases). From germline, CDR1 is SGDLS and CDR2 YYNGEE. V was trimmed by 3 bases and J by 4 bases, leaving 10 bases between them. The CDR3 is 13 amino acids. CDR3 nucleotides: TGTGCCAGCAGCGCGGACAGAGGCACTGAAGCTTTCTTT. Protein product: CASSADRGTEAFF.

About this clonotype: A much more abundant neighbour one base away suggests this may be a read error. This chain connects TRBV19 to TRBJ1-1; D call uncertain. V was trimmed by 5 bases and J by 0 bases, leaving 10 bases between them. CDR1 LNHDA and CDR2 SQIVND come from the germline V gene (reference sequence). This CDR3 comprises 14 residues. This CDR3 reads CASSLLLLNTEAFF. CDR3 DNA: TGTGCCAGTAGTCTGCTACTCTTGAACACTGAAGCTTTCTTT.

This clonotype was seen ten or more times. V usage is TRBV12-3 or TRBV12-4 and J usage is TRBJ2-3, with D hard to call. The length of the CDR3 is 12 residues. V dropped 5 bases and J dropped 3 bases, with 6 bases sitting between them. The CDR3 DNA reads TGTGCCAGCAGTCAAAGTACAGATACGCAGTATTTT. Its translation is CASSQSTDTQYF.